The 2 T cell receptor beta chains below come from one sample, sequenced in a study of blood T cells in healthy people across ages. It was with a sample-barcoded 5' primer and a J-beta primer mix that a second PCR of about 7 to 12 cycles was run. TCRdb independently ran MiXCR on the 5' RACE reads; one entry per CDR3 protein. The repertoire holds 850,000 to 950,000 distinct CDR3 sequences, 29% seen once, with around 15% in the top ten. Material: blood. The receptors derive from a woman aged 80 or over in good health.

This clonotype was counted between two and nine times. The V call is TRBV7-9, the J call TRBJ2-2; 9 bases align to TRBD1. The germline V gene has CDR1 SEHNR and CDR2 FQNEAQ (reference sequence). Trimming cost V 4 bases and J 4 bases; bases outside gene matches: 1. There are 14 residues in the CDR3. This CDR3 is CASSWTGATGELFF. CDR3 nucleotides: TGTGCCAGCAGCTGGACAGGGGCCACCGGGGAGCTGTTTTTT.

The genes are TRBV30 and TRBJ1-2; D remains ambiguous. The CDR3 runs 13 residues. V was trimmed by 3 bases and J by 6 bases, leaving 14 bases between them. Germline CDR1 reads GTSNPN; CDR2 reads SVGIG (reference sequence). The CDR3 loop reads CAWRVTRKNGYTF. CDR3 DNA sequence: TGTGCCTGGAGGGTAACTCGGAAGAATGGCTACACCTTC.